This TCR beta chain is drawn from a study of cytomegalovirus exposure and HLA in healthy donors. Overall study context: Within an early data release were roughly 83 million unique TCRs drawn from HLA-typed donors.

This CDR3 comprises 14 residues. CDR1 SGDLS and CDR2 YYNGEE come from the germline V gene. The V and J ends lost 2 bases and 1 base respectively, with 10 bases between them. 13 Jbeta primers and 60 Vbeta primers were used for the PCR. Assay used: immunoSEQ multiplex PCR; TCRdb lists only in-frame clones, some missing. The table records approximately 210,000 clones, 75% to 80% of them present only once. Study-wide results and limits: Rarity characterized most TCR sequences, yet some public TCRs appeared in many donors. The later analysis indicated that the majority of CMV-associated TCR beta chains appeared HLA-restricted. Associated with HLA alleles at 0.05 false discovery rate in a later analysis were fewer than 20,000 TCR beta sequences.

Turning to this clone: Its antigen remains unknown.

This chain links TRBV9 with TRBJ2-7; possible D gene TRBD2, 6 bases. Sequenced input: PBMCs. The receptor was derived from a male donor in good health and CMV-seronegative. The CDR3 is CASSVGTQSYEQYF. The CDR3 bases are TGTGCCAGCAGCGTGGGGACTCAATCCTACGAGCAGTACTTC. Looking up the rest from reference TRBV9 and TRBJ2-7 gives the full variable domain: DSGVTQTPKHLITATGQRVTLRCSPRSGDLSVYWYQQSLDQGLQFLIQYYNGEERAKGNILERFSAQQFPDLHSELNLSSLELGDSALYFCASSVGTQSYEQYFGPGTRLTVT.